The entry below describes one T cell receptor beta chain. This clonotype is a singleton in its sample. No cognate antigen has been identified for it. One base away there is no much larger clone; base qualities are not given. One read provides weak support. Libraries were constructed by 5' RACE. The sequencer was a NextSeq 500. Unique molecular identifiers were attached to individual cDNA molecules in the TCR library protocol so that sequencing error and PCR bias could be corrected. TCR alpha and beta chains were both sequenced, and the abundances of alpha and beta sequences in each sample were closely correlated with each other. The authors' pipeline ran thus. Decombinator V4 was used to annotate the V gene, J gene and CDR3 of the TCR sequences. TCRs were defined as expanded if a significant change between any two time points was detected under a Poisson model with p below 0.0001. TCR abundances were normalised to the total number of TCRs sequenced per sample and expressed as counts per million. TRAV1-2 paired with TRAJ12, TRAJ20 or TRAJ33 defined MAIT TCRs, while TRAV10 paired with TRAJ18 defined iNKT TCRs. A search of VDJdb, accessed on 1 November 2021, was run for TCRs annotated to CMV, EBV and SARS-CoV-2, with TCRs annotated for multiple antigens excluded. TCRdb redid the processing of the public reads, applying fastp at Q25 and MiXCR, and retained in-frame beta chains. Rows are combined by CDR3 protein, so each entry shows the most common genes and DNA. In this record, the V and J calls reflect TCRdb's handling and not the investigators' own analysis. Across this sample there are tens of thousands of distinct CDR3 sequences, with approximately 6.2% seen only once. More than 7.5% of the sample belongs to the ten largest clones.

The germline V gene (reference sequence) yields MNHNY for CDR1 and SVGAGI for CDR2. V is clipped by 6 bases and J by 3 bases, and the sequence between their germline boundaries is 12 bases long. The CDR3 runs 13 amino acids, cysteine and phenylalanine included. CDR3 DNA is the only sequence kept; it has 39 bases, read in frame from the first base. The data derive from a study of early T cells in non-severe SARS-CoV-2 infection (dated by TCRdb to the early 2020s). Study-level background: Because TCR sequencing was done on bulk RNA from unsorted whole blood, the alpha and beta chains could not be paired. The research as a whole found: VDJdb matching was skewed toward anti-spike CD8 responses and likely underestimated virus-specific expansions by missing private and CD4 specificities.

The study was a case-control design nested within a healthcare worker cohort in London, UK, with weekly nasopharyngeal swab PCR tests and blood sampling. Between 23 and 31 March 2020, the week of the UK lockdown, healthcare workers were enrolled and then followed up weekly for as long as 16 weeks. The input for sequencing was whole blood, taken at baseline. The chain is encoded by TRBV6-6 joined to TRBJ2-7; TRBD1 is possibly the D segment (6 matching bases). This receptor was obtained from an adult who was a healthcare worker with PCR-confirmed SARS-CoV-2 infection or an uninfected control (not recorded which). The CDR3 protein: CASRTGQNYEQYF. The DNA is as follows: TGTGCCAGCAGAACCGGACAGAACTACGAGCAGTACTTC.